A single sample gave rise to the 32 T cell receptor beta chains below, sequenced in a study of radiation and T cells in renal cell carcinoma. Some clones are missing from TCRdb's copy, which holds only in-frame ones; the method was immunoSEQ multiplex PCR. The sample includes fewer than 85,000 clones, roughly 87% of them seen just once. The time point was: blood 4 weeks post-SBRT, at nephrectomy. The treatment: 15 Gy SBRT to primary tumor, nephrectomy 4 weeks later. Sequencing was performed on blood, taken from a patient whose treatment included radiotherapy and nephrectomy. The receptors stem from a woman in her 70s with renal cell carcinoma.

The CDR3 DNA is TGTGCCAGCAGTTACTCGGGCGGGACAGCAAACACTGAAGCTTTCTTT. Its translation is CASSYSGGTANTEAFF. The J gene is TRBJ1-1, the V gene TRBV6-5, with 7 nucleotides matching TRBD1. The ends lost 0 bases at V and 2 bases at J; junction bases unmatched: 6. The CDR3 sequence is 16 residues long. Germline V gene sequence: CDR1 MNHEY, CDR2 SVGAGI.

The chain is built from TRBV4-2 and TRBJ2-7, with 8 bases matching TRBD1. Unmatched junction bases numbered 12, after V lost 4 bases and J lost 1 base. CDR1 LGHNA and CDR2 YNFKEQ come from the germline V gene. CDR3 length: 17 residues. The CDR3 DNA reads as TGTGCCAGCAGCCCGCGGGACAGGTTTGCCCGATCCTACGAGCAGTACTTC. This sequence encodes CASSPRDRFARSYEQYF.

The genes are TRBV5-1 and TRBJ1-1; a possible D gene is TRBD1 (6 bases). Germline V gene lookup returns CDR1 SGHRS and CDR2 YFSETQ. This CDR3 has 14 residues. V was trimmed by 0 bases and J by 6 bases, leaving 12 bases between them. This CDR3 is CASSLARGAAEAFF. DNA of the CDR3: TGCGCCAGCAGCTTGGCTCGGGGGGCAGCTGAAGCTTTCTTT. Supplemented by reference TRBV5-1 and TRBJ1-1, the full variable domain reads KAGVTQTPRYLIKTRGQQVTLSCSPISGHRSVSWYQQTPGQGLQFLFEYFSETQRNKGNFPGRFSGRQFSNSRSEMNVSTLELGDSALYLCASSLARGAAEAFFGQGTRLTVV.

This sequence joins TRBV6-6 and TRBJ2-7; no reliable D call. Trimming stripped 7 bases from V and 0 bases from J, with 19 bases between. Per the germline V gene, CDR1 is MNHNY and CDR2 is SVGAGI (reference sequence). The CDR3 consists of 16 residues. CDR3 region: CASNSPGVRSSYEQYF. In DNA form, the CDR3 reads TGTGCCAGCAATTCCCCAGGAGTACGAAGCTCCTACGAGCAGTACTTC.

The chain couples TRBV6-1 to TRBJ1-3; tentatively, D is TRBD1 (5 bases). The V end lost 1 base, the J end lost 1 base, and 11 bases lay between the germline ends. Germline CDR1 and CDR2: MNHNS and SASEGT. The CDR3 has 16 residues. The CDR3 loop is CASSEGFRASGNTIYF. In nucleotides, the CDR3 is TGTGCCAGCAGTGAAGGATTCAGGGCTTCTGGAAACACCATATATTTT.

The chain has TRBV5-1 and TRBJ1-1, with no clear D. Germline loops: CDR1 SGHRS, CDR2 YFSETQ. CDR3 size: 14 residues. V was trimmed by 1 base and J by 3 bases, leaving 10 bases between them. CDR3 sequence: CASSLSLFDTEAFF. The CDR3 nucleotides read TGCGCCAGCAGCTTGTCGCTGTTCGACACTGAAGCTTTCTTT.

This rearrangement joins TRBV7-6 to TRBJ1-3; no reliable D call. From germline, CDR1 is SGHVS and CDR2 FNYEAQ. The CDR3 contains 14 residues. The V end was cut by 3 bases, the J end by 0 bases, with 6 bases between. The CDR3 reads CASSLMSSGNTIYF. The CDR3 bases are TGTGCCAGCAGCTTGATGTCCTCTGGAAACACCATATATTTT.

The rearrangement uses TRBV6-6 and TRBJ1-6, with a tentative D call TRBD1 (5 bases). The CDR3 is 15 residues long. Germline lookup yields CDR1 MNHNY and CDR2 SVGAGI (reference sequence). V dropped 8 bases and J dropped 0 bases, with 11 bases sitting between them. CDR3 residues: CASFDRSSYNSPLHF. DNA for the CDR3: TGTGCCAGCTTTGACAGAAGCTCCTATAATTCACCCCTCCACTTT.

The chain recombines TRBV9 with TRBJ2-2, with D possibly matching TRBD1 (6 bases). The V gene's germline CDR1 is SGDLS and CDR2 YYNGEE. CDR3 length equals 14 residues. Trimming stripped 9 bases from V and 2 bases from J, with 14 bases between. The CDR3: CATGTSFNTGELFF. In DNA form, the CDR3 reads TGTGCCACGGGGACATCCTTCAACACCGGGGAGCTGTTTTTT.

CDR3 region: CASSAGTAYNEQFF. The CDR3, as DNA: TGTGCCAGCAGCGCCGGGACAGCCTACAATGAGCAGTTCTTC. This chain uses TRBV5-5 with TRBJ2-1; 7 bases match TRBD1. The V gene's germline CDR1 is SGHKS and CDR2 YYEKEE (reference sequence). V gave up 4 bases and J gave up 2 bases; unmatched junction bases: 3. This CDR3 is 14 amino acids long.

The chain uses TRBV30 and TRBJ1-2, with D unclear. Trimming shortened V by 1 base and J by 0 bases, and 18 bases separated the two germline ends. CDR1 GTSNPN and CDR2 SVGIG come from the germline V gene (reference sequence). The CDR3 runs to 17 residues. CDR3 loop: CAWSGGLGVGANYGYTF. The CDR3 DNA sequence: TGTGCCTGGAGTGGCGGTCTCGGGGTCGGAGCTAACTATGGCTACACCTTC.

V gene TRBV2 combines with J gene TRBJ2-2; 9 bases line up with TRBD1. CDR3 size: 12 residues. Germline CDR1 reads SNHLY; CDR2 reads FYNNEI. With V trimmed by 7 bases and J by 6 bases, 0 bases remained unmatched. In DNA form, the CDR3 reads TGTGCCAGCAACAGGGGGCCCGGGGAGCTGTTTTTT. It specifies CASNRGPGELFF.

V and J are TRBV5-1 and TRBJ1-2; TRBD1 aligns across 8 bases. Germline values: CDR1 SGHRS, CDR2 YFSETQ. There are 15 residues in the CDR3. The J segment lost 4 bases and the V segment lost 3 bases, leaving 8 bases of the junction unmatched. The CDR3 DNA follows: TGCGCCAGCAGCTCGGGCCAGGGGGCGTTCTATGGCTACACCTTC. As protein: CASSSGQGAFYGYTF.

V usage is TRBV19 and J usage is TRBJ2-5, with D tentatively TRBD1 (6 bases). V lost 5 bases and J 5 bases, leaving 21 bases between the germline ends. The CDR3 length is 16 residues. Germline CDR1 and CDR2: LNHDA and SQIVND (reference sequence). The CDR3 coding sequence is TGTGCCAGTAGTCCATGGGGCAGGGGATTCGGGGAGACCCAGTACTTC. Translation gives CASSPWGRGFGETQYF.

V is TRBV21-1 and J is TRBJ1-6. TRBV21-1 is classified as a pseudogene. The length of the CDR3 is 18 residues. CDR3 DNA sequence: TGTGCCAGCAGACCCGGGGAGCCCCAGAGCTCCTATAATTCACCCCTCCACTTT. Translating gives CASRPGEPQSSYNSPLHF.

The genes are TRBV7-9 and TRBJ2-7; no reliable D call. The CDR3 spans 14 residues. The germline V gene encodes CDR1 SEHNR and CDR2 FQNEAQ (reference sequence). V dropped 1 base and J dropped 0 bases, with 7 bases sitting between them. The CDR3 spells CASSLDPTSYEQYF. The DNA for the CDR3 is TGTGCCAGCAGCTTAGACCCCACCTCCTACGAGCAGTACTTC.

The chain carries TRBV7-9 and TRBJ2-2; possible D gene TRBD2, 5 bases. Germline CDR1 is SEHNR and CDR2 is FQNEAQ (reference sequence). Trimming took off 5 bases at V and 7 bases at J, with 8 bases between the two ends. The length of the CDR3 is 12 residues. In DNA form, the CDR3 reads TGTGCCAGCAGCCGGGAACGCGGGGAGCTGTTTTTT. Residues: CASSRERGELFF. Full variable domain (rest looked up from reference TRBV7-9 and TRBJ2-2): DTGVSQNPRHKITKRGQNVTFRCDPISEHNRLYWYRQTLGQGPEFLTYFQNEAQLEKSRLLSDRFSAERPKGSFSTLEIQRTEQGDSAMYLCASSRERGELFFGEGSRLTVL.

The chain couples TRBV5-1 to TRBJ2-7, with D perhaps matching TRBD1 or TRBD2 (5 bases each). Germline assignment: CDR1 SGHRS and CDR2 YFSETQ. Trimming took 4 bases from V and 5 from J, leaving 31 bases between them. CDR3 length: 19 amino acids. CDR3 nucleotides: TGCGCCAGCAGCCCGCATTTGACGCGTCGGGGCCGAGGTAGCAACGAGCAGTACTTC. It encodes CASSPHLTRRGRGSNEQYF.

This sequence joins TRBV18 and TRBJ2-5, with D possibly matching TRBD1 (5 bases). CDR3 length: 14 amino acids. V was cut by 3 bases and J by 1 base, with 9 bases left in between. Looked up from germline, CDR1 is KGHSH and CDR2 is LQKENI. The CDR3 loop is CASSPEGVQETQYF. The CDR3 DNA reads TGTGCCAGCTCACCGGAAGGGGTCCAAGAGACCCAGTACTTC.

This clone came up a few times. The V and J genes are TRBV7-2 and TRBJ1-1; no firm D call. The CDR3 contains 14 residues. Deletions cut 2 bases from V and 5 bases from J, with 12 bases between. Germline assignment: CDR1 SGHTA and CDR2 FQGNSA. This CDR3 reads CASSLSSDGTEAFF. The CDR3 bases are TGTGCCAGCAGCTTAAGCTCCGACGGGACTGAAGCTTTCTTT.

The chain uses TRBV4-1 and TRBJ2-5; 8 nucleotides agree with TRBD1. Germline lookup yields CDR1 MGHRA and CDR2 YSYEKL. V dropped 0 bases and J dropped 5; count of bases not matched to a gene: 17. This CDR3 contains 19 residues. In DNA, the CDR3 is TGCGCCAGCAGCCAAGATTTTGGGGCAGGGGGCATGGGGAGTGAGACCCAGTACTTC. This codes for CASSQDFGAGGMGSETQYF.

The genes are TRBV7-2 and TRBJ1-5; D might be TRBD1 (6 bases). CDR3 length equals 17 residues. Germline values: CDR1 SGHTA, CDR2 FQGNSA. Trimming left V 3 bases short and J 0 bases short, with 15 bases between. CDR3 residues: CASSLSQGTYSNQPQHF. The CDR3 DNA reads as TGTGCCAGCAGCTTGTCGCAGGGGACGTATAGCAATCAGCCCCAGCATTTT.

This chain uses TRBV5-1 with TRBJ1-2; 7 bases are a match to TRBD1. The germline CDR1 and CDR2 sequences are SGHRS and YFSETQ. Trimming at V came to 2 bases and at J to 6 bases, leaving 7 bases not matched to a gene. The CDR3 sequence is 14 residues long. CDR3 nucleotides: TGCGCCAGCAGCTTATCCGGGACAGATAATGGCTACACCTTC. Its protein product is CASSLSGTDNGYTF.

V and J are TRBV5-4 and TRBJ2-3; 10 bases line up with TRBD2. Germline V gene sequence: CDR1 SGHNT, CDR2 YYREEE (reference sequence). This CDR3 region has 16 residues. V shed 0 bases, J shed 4 bases, and the junction held 5 bases outside the gene matches. The CDR3 protein is CASSLGSSGGADTQYF. CDR3 nucleotide sequence: TGTGCCAGCAGCTTGGGTTCTAGCGGGGGAGCAGATACGCAGTATTTT.

This clone was seen only once. This rearrangement joins TRBV6-6 to TRBJ2-1; 10 nucleotides match TRBD2. Germline values: CDR1 MNHNY, CDR2 SVGAGI (reference sequence). This CDR3 has 15 residues. Trimming at V came to 6 bases and at J to 5 bases, leaving 7 bases not matched to a gene. This CDR3 is CASRSSGGAHNEQFF. DNA of the CDR3: TGTGCCAGCAGGAGCAGCGGGGGGGCGCACAATGAGCAGTTCTTC.

This sequence joins TRBV6-6 and TRBJ1-2; D ambiguous. CDR3 length: 16 amino acids. CDR1 MNHNY and CDR2 SVGAGI come from the germline V gene (reference sequence). Deletions cut 0 bases from V and 2 bases from J, with 13 bases between. The CDR3: CASSYSAATSNYGYTF. Written as DNA, the CDR3 is TGTGCCAGCAGTTACTCGGCAGCGACGTCAAACTATGGCTACACCTTC.

The V gene is TRBV28, the J gene TRBJ1-1; D unclear. The germline V and J ends were trimmed by 5 bases and 1 base, with 14 bases remaining between them. Looked up from germline, CDR1 is MDHEN and CDR2 is SYDVKM. The CDR3 loop spans 15 amino acids. The CDR3 region is CASSVAAHGNTEAFF. The DNA of the CDR3 is TGTGCCAGCAGTGTCGCTGCCCACGGGAACACTGAAGCTTTCTTT.

The chain employs TRBV7-3 and TRBJ1-1; D gene ambiguous. Germline values: CDR1 SGHTA, CDR2 FQGTGA. CDR3 length equals 15 residues. Between the trimmed V and J ends, which lost 7 bases and 1 base, there was a span of 16 bases. The CDR3 region has the DNA TGTGCCAGCACCACGGTAAAGGACCCGAACACTGAAGCTTTCTTT. This gives the protein CASTTVKDPNTEAFF.

V gene TRBV7-3 combines with J gene TRBJ2-1, with a weak D call TRBD1 (5 bases). The CDR3 consists of 15 residues. Germline assignment: CDR1 SGHTA and CDR2 FQGTGA. Trimming cost V 5 bases and J 3 bases, with 14 bases left between them. The CDR3 coding sequence is TGTGCCAGCAGCGTTAGTAGGGGTAGCTACAATGAGCAGTTCTTC. Protein product: CASSVSRGSYNEQFF.

The genes are TRBV7-2 and TRBJ2-1; 15 bases map to TRBD2. CDR1 is SGHTA and CDR2 is FQGNSA in the germline V gene. CDR3 length: 15 amino acids. J lost 8 bases, V lost 3 bases, and 2 bases had no gene match. The CDR3 DNA reads as TGTGCCAGCAGCTTCGGGACTAGCGGGGGGTATGAGCAGTTCTTC. The encoded protein is CASSFGTSGGYEQFF.

This rearrangement joins TRBV20-1 to TRBJ1-1; perhaps TRBD1 as D (6 bases). With 6 bases removed from V and 6 bases from J, the gap between germline ends came to 11 bases. The CDR3 extends over 11 amino acids. Germline values: CDR1 DFQATT, CDR2 SNEGSKA (reference sequence). The CDR3 protein is CSASWTAEAFF. The CDR3, as DNA: TGCAGTGCCTCTTGGACAGCTGAAGCTTTCTTT.

This rearrangement joins TRBV5-4 to TRBJ1-6, with D unresolved. Germline CDR1 reads SGHNT; CDR2 reads YYREEE (reference sequence). This CDR3 contains 15 residues. With 0 bases removed from V and 7 bases from J, the gap between germline ends came to 11 bases. CDR3 residues: CASSLDWSENSPLHF. CDR3 in DNA: TGTGCCAGCAGCTTGGACTGGAGTGAGAATTCACCCCTCCACTTT.